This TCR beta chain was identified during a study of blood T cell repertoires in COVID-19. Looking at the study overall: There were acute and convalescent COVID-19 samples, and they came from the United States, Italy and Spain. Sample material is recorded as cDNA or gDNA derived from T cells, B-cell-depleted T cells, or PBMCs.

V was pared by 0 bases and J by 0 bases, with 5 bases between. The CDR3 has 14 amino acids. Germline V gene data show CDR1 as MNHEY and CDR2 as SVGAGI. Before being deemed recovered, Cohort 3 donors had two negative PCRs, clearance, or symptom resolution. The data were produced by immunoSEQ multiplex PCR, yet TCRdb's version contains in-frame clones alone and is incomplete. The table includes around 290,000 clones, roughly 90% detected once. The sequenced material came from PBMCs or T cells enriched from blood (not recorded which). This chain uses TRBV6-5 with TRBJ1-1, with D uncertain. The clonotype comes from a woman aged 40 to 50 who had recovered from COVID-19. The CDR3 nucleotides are TGTGCCAGCAGTTACTCGAGGCTGAACACTGAAGCTTTCTTT. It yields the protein CASSYSRLNTEAFF.